This T cell receptor (beta chain) was recorded in a study of T cell responses to AZD1222 COVID-19 vaccine. V lost 1 base to trimming and J lost 7 bases, with 13 bases between them. This CDR3 is built from 15 residues. Germline CDR1 LGHNT, CDR2 FRNRAP. Clones were sequenced by immunoSEQ multiplex PCR, and TCRdb holds only the in-frame ones, with some missing. The sample has around 130,000 clones; 93% are singletons. The starting material was peripheral blood, obtained on day 0 of AZD1222 vaccination. The receptor was isolated from an adult in good health. The chain uses TRBV12-5 and TRBJ1-4; D is unclear. CDR3 protein: CASGLGRTTAEKLFF. CDR3 coding DNA: TGTGCTAGTGGTTTGGGGCGCACCACGGCTGAAAAACTGTTTTTT.